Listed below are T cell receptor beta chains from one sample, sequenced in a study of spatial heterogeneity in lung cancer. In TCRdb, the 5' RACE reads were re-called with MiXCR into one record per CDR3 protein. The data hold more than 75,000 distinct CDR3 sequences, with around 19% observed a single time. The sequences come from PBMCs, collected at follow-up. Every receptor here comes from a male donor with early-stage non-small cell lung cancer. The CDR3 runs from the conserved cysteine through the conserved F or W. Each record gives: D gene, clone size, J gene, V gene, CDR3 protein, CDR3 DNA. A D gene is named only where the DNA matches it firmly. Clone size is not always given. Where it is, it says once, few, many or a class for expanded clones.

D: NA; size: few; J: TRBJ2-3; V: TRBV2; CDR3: CASRWTGSTDTQYF; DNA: TGTGCCAGCAGGTGGACGGGGAGCACAGATACGCAGTATTTT
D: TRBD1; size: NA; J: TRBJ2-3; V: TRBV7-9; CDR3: CASCPGTGTDTQYF; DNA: TGTGCCAGCTGTCCCGGGACAGGGACCGATACGCAGTATTTT
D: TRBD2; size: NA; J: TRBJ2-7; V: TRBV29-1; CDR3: CSVRTSTYEQYF; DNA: TGCAGCGTAAGGACTAGCACCTACGAGCAGTACTTC
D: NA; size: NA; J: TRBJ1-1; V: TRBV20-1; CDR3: CSAKEGNTEAFF; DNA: TGCAGTGCTAAAGAAGGGAACACTGAAGCTTTCTTT
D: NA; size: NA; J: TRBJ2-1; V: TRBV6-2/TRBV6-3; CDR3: CASLGREVREQFF; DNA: TGTGCCAGCTTAGGCAGGGAAGTCAGGGAGCAGTTCTTC
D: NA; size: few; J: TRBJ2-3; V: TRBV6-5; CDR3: CASSTQMGDTQYF; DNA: TGTGCCAGCAGTACCCAGATGGGGGATACGCAGTATTTT
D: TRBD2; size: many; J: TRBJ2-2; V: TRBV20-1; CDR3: CSARMLAGVTGELFF; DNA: TGCAGTGCTAGAATGCTAGCGGGAGTCACCGGGGAGCTGTTTTTT
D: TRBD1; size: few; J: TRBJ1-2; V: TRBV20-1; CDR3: CSASQGNGYTF; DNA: TGCAGTGCCTCACAGGGGAATGGCTACACCTTC
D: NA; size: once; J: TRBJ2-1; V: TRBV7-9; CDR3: CASSPITGSSYNEQFF; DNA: TGTGCCAGCAGCCCTATTACGGGGTCCTCCTACAATGAGCAGTTCTTC
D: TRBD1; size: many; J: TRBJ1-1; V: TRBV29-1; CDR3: CSALGQVEAFF; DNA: TGCAGCGCCTTGGGACAGGTTGAAGCTTTCTTT
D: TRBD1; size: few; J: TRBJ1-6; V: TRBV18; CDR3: CASSLSTLDRGNYNSPLHF; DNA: TGTGCCAGCTCACTTAGCACCCTGGACAGGGGAAACTATAATTCACCCCTCCACTTT
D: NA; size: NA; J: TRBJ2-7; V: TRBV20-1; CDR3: CSAILSRQDEQYF; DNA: TGCAGTGCCATTCTCTCGAGACAGGACGAGCAGTACTTC
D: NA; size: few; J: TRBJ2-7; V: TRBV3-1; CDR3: CASSPPGTRGMVGQYF; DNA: TGTGCCAGCAGCCCGCCCGGGACCCGCGGGATGGTTGGGCAGTACTTC
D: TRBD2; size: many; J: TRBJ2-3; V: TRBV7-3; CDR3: CASSLRSSGGTSTDTQYF; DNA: TGTGCCAGCAGCTTAAGGTCTAGCGGGGGCACTAGCACAGATACGCAGTATTTT
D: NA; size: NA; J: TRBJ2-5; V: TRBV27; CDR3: CASRTGLGTQYF; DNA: TGTGCCAGCCGCACAGGGTTGGGGACCCAGTACTTC
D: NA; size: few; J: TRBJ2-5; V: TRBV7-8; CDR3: CASSPGLRETQYF; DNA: TGTGCCAGCAGCCCGGGGCTGCGGGAGACCCAGTACTTC
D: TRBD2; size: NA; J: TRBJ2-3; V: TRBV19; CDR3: CASSSGVGGTDTQYF; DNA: TGTGCCAGTAGCAGCGGGGTAGGTGGCACAGATACGCAGTATTTT
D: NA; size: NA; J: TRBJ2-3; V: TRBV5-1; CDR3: CASSLKVAGPDTQYF; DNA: TGCGCCAGCAGCTTGAAAGTAGCTGGGCCAGATACGCAGTATTTT
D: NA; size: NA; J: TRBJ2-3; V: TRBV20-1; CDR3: CSAPDRRTDTQYF; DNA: TGCAGTGCCCCGGACCGGCGAACAGATACGCAGTATTTT
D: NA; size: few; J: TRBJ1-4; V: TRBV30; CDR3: CAWSRTATNEKLFF; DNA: TGTGCCTGGAGTCGGACAGCAACTAATGAAAAACTGTTTTTT
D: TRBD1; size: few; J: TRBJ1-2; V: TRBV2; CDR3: CASTIRQGARGYTF; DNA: TGTGCCAGCACTATTCGACAGGGGGCGCGTGGCTACACCTTC
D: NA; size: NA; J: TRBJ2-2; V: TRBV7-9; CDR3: CASSLDGANTGELFF; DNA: TGTGCCAGCAGCTTGGACGGGGCCAACACCGGGGAGCTGTTTTTT
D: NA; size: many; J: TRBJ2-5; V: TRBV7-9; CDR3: CASSLASTETQYF; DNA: TGTGCCAGCAGCTTAGCTAGCACAGAGACCCAGTACTTC
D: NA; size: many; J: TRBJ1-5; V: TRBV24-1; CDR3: CATSDSTGYQPQHF; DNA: TGTGCCACCAGTGATTCGACGGGTTATCAGCCCCAGCATTTT
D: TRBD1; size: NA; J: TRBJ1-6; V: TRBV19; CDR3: CASSISWTGGESLHF; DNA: TGTGCCAGTAGTATTAGCTGGACAGGGGGCGAGTCCCTCCACTTT
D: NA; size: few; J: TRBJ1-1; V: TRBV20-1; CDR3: CSARGVQGSTEAFF; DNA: TGCAGTGCTAGAGGAGTCCAGGGTTCCACTGAAGCTTTCTTT
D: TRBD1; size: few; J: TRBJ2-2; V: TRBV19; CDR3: CASSTGDRLGGELFF; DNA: TGTGCCAGTAGTACTGGGGACAGGTTAGGCGGGGAGCTGTTTTTT
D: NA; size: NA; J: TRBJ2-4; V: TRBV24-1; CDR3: CATSGGPLAKNIQYF; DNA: TGTGCCACCAGTGGAGGACCTCTAGCCAAAAACATTCAGTACTTC
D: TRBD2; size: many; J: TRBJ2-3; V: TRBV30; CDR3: CAWNALSGGADTQYF; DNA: TGTGCCTGGAACGCCCTTTCGGGAGGTGCAGATACGCAGTATTTT
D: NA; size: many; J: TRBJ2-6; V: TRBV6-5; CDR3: CASKQSSGANVLTF; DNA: TGTGCCAGCAAACAAAGCTCTGGGGCCAACGTCCTGACTTTC
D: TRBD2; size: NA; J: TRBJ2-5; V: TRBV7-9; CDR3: CASSSLAGSETQYF; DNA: TGTGCCAGCAGCTCTCTAGCGGGGTCAGAGACCCAGTACTTC
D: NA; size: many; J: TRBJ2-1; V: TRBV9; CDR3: CASSVAGPSYNEQFF; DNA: TGTGCCAGCAGCGTAGCGGGCCCTTCTTACAATGAGCAGTTCTTC
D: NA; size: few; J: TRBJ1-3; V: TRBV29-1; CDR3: CSVAQSRLSGNTIYF; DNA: TGCAGCGTTGCCCAAAGCAGGTTGTCTGGAAACACCATATATTTT
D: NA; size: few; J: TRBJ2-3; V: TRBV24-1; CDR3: CATSDPDGPTDTQYF; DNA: TGTGCCACCAGTGATCCGGACGGCCCCACAGATACGCAGTATTTT